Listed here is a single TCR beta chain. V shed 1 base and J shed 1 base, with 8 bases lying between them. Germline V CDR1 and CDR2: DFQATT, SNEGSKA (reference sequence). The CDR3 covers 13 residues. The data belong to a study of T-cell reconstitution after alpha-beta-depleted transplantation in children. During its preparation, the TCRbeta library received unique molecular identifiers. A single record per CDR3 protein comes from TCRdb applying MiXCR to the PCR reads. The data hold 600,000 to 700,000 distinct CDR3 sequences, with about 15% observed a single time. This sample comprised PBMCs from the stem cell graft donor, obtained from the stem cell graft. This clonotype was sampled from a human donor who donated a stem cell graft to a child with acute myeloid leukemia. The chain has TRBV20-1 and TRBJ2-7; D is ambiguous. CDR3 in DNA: TGCAGTGCTAGAGCTGTGGGATCCTACGAGCAGTACGTC. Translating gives CSARAVGSYEQYV.